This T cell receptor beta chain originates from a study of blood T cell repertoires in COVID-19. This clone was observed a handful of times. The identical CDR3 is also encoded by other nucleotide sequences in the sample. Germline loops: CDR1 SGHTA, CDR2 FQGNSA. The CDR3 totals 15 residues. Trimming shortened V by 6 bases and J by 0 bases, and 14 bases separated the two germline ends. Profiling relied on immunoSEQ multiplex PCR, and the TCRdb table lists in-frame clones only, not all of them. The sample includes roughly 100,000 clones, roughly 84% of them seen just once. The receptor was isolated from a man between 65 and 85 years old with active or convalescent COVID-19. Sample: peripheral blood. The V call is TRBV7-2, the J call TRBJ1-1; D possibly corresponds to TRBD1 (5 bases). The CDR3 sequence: CASSLLGQMNTEAFF. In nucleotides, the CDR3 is TGTGCCAGCAGTCTACTGGGGCAGATGAACACTGAAGCTTTCTTT.